The source of this TCR beta chain is a study of control samples from healthy donors and cancer patients. The CDR3 spans 13 residues. V gave up 5 bases and J gave up 0 bases, with 6 bases separating them. Germline V CDR1 and CDR2: LGHNA, YNFKEQ. Libraries were prepared by immunoSEQ multiplex PCR; TCRdb keeps only in-frame clonotypes and omits some of them. The table records about 61,000 clones, nearly 90% of them present only once. This clonotype was sampled from a man aged 55-75 years with colorectal cancer. Sequenced sample: PBMCs. V is TRBV4-2 and J is TRBJ2-3; no clear D. CDR3 amino acids: CASSDFSTDTQYF. The DNA of the CDR3 is TGTGCCAGCAGCGACTTTAGCACAGATACGCAGTATTTT.